The 29 T cell receptor beta chains below all came from one sample that was sequenced in a study of cytomegalovirus exposure and HLA in healthy donors. TCRdb's copy holds only in-frame clones and misses some; the assay was immunoSEQ multiplex PCR. This sample carries about 200,000 clones, roughly 84% of them seen once, and the ten largest clones take roughly 12%. The sequenced material came from PBMCs. The receptors were gathered from a woman aged 30 to 39 in good health and CMV-seropositive.

In its sample, this clone was seen once. The gene calls are TRBV5-1 and TRBJ2-1; 10 bases are a match to TRBD2. V shed 4 bases, J shed 4 bases, and the junction held 8 bases outside the gene matches. CDR1 is SGHRS, CDR2 YFSETQ, per germline. This CDR3 spans 16 amino acids. This CDR3 reads CASSAGLAVGYNEQFF. In DNA form, the CDR3 reads TGCGCCAGCAGCGCCGGACTAGCGGTAGGTTACAATGAGCAGTTCTTC.

V and J are TRBV7-9 and TRBJ2-7; no definite D call. The CDR3 has 13 amino acids. Trimming took off 2 bases at V and 2 bases at J, with 7 bases between the two ends. From germline, CDR1 is SEHNR and CDR2 FQNEAQ (reference sequence). CDR3 in amino acids: CASSLQQTYEQYF. Written as DNA, the CDR3 is TGTGCCAGCAGCTTACAACAGACCTACGAGCAGTACTTC.

The chain employs TRBV28 and TRBJ2-7, with 7 bases identical to TRBD1. The CDR3 is 16 amino acids. With V trimmed by 5 bases and J by 2 bases, 12 bases remained unmatched. Germline V CDR1 and CDR2: MDHEN, SYDVKM. The CDR3 loop reads CASSPLGTGVTYEQYF. CDR3 bases: TGTGCCAGCAGTCCTCTGGGCACAGGGGTAACCTACGAGCAGTACTTC.

The V gene is TRBV29-1, the J gene TRBJ2-7; D possibly corresponds to TRBD2 (5 bases). V was trimmed by 4 bases and J by 6 bases, leaving 19 bases between them. The CDR3 extends over 14 amino acids. Looked up from germline, CDR1 is SQVTM and CDR2 is ANQGSEA. The CDR3 protein is CSVGRGAEAGEQYF. CDR3 in DNA: TGCAGCGTTGGCCGGGGAGCGGAGGCGGGCGAGCAGTACTTC.

This clone was detected once. This chain uses TRBV9 with TRBJ1-5; 9 bases fit TRBD1. The CDR3 runs to 15 residues. CDR1 SGDLS and CDR2 YYNGEE come from the germline V gene. The J segment lost 4 bases and the V segment lost 0 bases, leaving 2 bases of the junction unmatched. The CDR3 nucleotides are TGTGCCAGCAGCGTAGAGGGACAGGGAAATCAGCCCCAGCATTTT. This sequence encodes CASSVEGQGNQPQHF.

This sequence joins TRBV5-1 and TRBJ1-1, with 9 positions matching TRBD1. The CDR3 sequence is 14 residues long. The trim removed 4 bases at V and 5 bases at J, leaving 6 bases unmatched. Germline V CDR1 and CDR2: SGHRS, YFSETQ. In DNA form, the CDR3 reads TGCGCCAGCAGCCGACAGGGGGGTGGTACTGAAGCTTTCTTT. Its translation: CASSRQGGGTEAFF.

V gene TRBV15 combines with J gene TRBJ2-2; 9 bases are shared with TRBD2. The V gene's germline CDR1 is LNHNV and CDR2 YYDKDF (reference sequence). The CDR3 has 16 amino acids. V dropped 8 bases and J dropped 2; count of bases not matched to a gene: 9. The CDR3, as DNA: TGTGCCACCCGAAGGGGTAGCGGGAGCAACACCGGGGAGCTGTTTTTT. Protein sequence: CATRRGSGSNTGELFF.

The chain employs TRBV9 and TRBJ1-4, with D perhaps matching TRBD1 (5 bases). CDR1 is SGDLS and CDR2 is YYNGEE in the germline V gene. The CDR3 extends over 15 amino acids. V was pared by 4 bases and J by 0 bases, with 10 bases between. This CDR3 reads CASSPQVATNEKLFF. Written as DNA, the CDR3 is TGTGCCAGCAGCCCACAGGTTGCAACTAATGAAAAACTGTTTTTT.

This sequence joins TRBV13 and TRBJ2-1; 8 nucleotides match TRBD2. The CDR3 extends over 19 amino acids. The trim removed 6 bases at V and 0 bases at J, leaving 16 bases unmatched. Germline values: CDR1 PRHDT, CDR2 FYEKMQ (reference sequence). The DNA for the CDR3 is TGTGCCAGCAGTCTCCTTGTTCCTACTAGCGGAAGCTCCTACAATGAGCAGTTCTTC. It codes for CASSLLVPTSGSSYNEQFF.

The J gene is TRBJ1-1, the V gene TRBV9; 7 bases are shared with TRBD1. Germline V CDR1 and CDR2: SGDLS, YYNGEE. CDR3 size: 16 residues. Unmatched junction bases numbered 9, after V lost 4 bases and J lost 0 bases. The CDR3, as DNA: TGTGCCAGCAGCCCCCGGACAGGAACATTGAACACTGAAGCTTTCTTT. This encodes CASSPRTGTLNTEAFF. The whole variable domain, remainder taken from reference TRBV9 and TRBJ1-1, is DSGVTQTPKHLITATGQRVTLRCSPRSGDLSVYWYQQSLDQGLQFLIQYYNGEERAKGNILERFSAQQFPDLHSELNLSSLELGDSALYFCASSPRTGTLNTEAFFGQGTRLTVV.

This sequence joins TRBV28 and TRBJ2-5; 7 positions agree with TRBD1. The ends lost 3 bases at V and 2 bases at J; junction bases unmatched: 3. Germline-derived CDR1 and CDR2 are MDHEN and SYDVKM. The length of the CDR3 is 14 residues. DNA of the CDR3: TGTGCCAGCAGTTTTTGGACAGGACAAGAGACCCAGTACTTC. Its translation: CASSFWTGQETQYF.

In regard to this clone: The junction differs from germline at one of its ends, possibly a read error. V and J are TRBV7-7 and TRBJ2-1; TRBD2 aligns across 9 bases. The CDR3 is 14 residues long. Germline V gives CDR1 SSHAT, CDR2 FNYEAQ (reference sequence). CDR3 sequence (DNA): TGTGCTAGCAGCTTAGCGGAAGCGGGAGGTGAGCAGTTCTTC. Translation gives CASSLAEAGGEQFF.

The genes are TRBV25-1 and TRBJ1-5, with D tentatively TRBD1 (5 bases). Germline values: CDR1 MGHDK, CDR2 SYGVNS. Trimming took 4 bases from V and 9 from J, leaving 13 bases between them. This CDR3 comprises 13 residues. The CDR3 here is CASSVGGATPQHF. CDR3 nucleotide sequence: TGTGCCAGCAGTGTGGGAGGGGCTACGCCCCAGCATTTT.

The rearrangement joins TRBV5-1 to TRBJ2-3, with 7 bases fitting TRBD1. Germline lookup yields CDR1 SGHRS and CDR2 YFSETQ. This CDR3 region has 16 residues. Trimming removed 4 bases from V and 1 base from J; junction bases left unmatched: 9. DNA of the CDR3: TGCGCCAGCAGCGGAGGACAGGTTAGGGGCACAGATACGCAGTATTTT. Amino acids: CASSGGQVRGTDTQYF.

The gene calls are TRBV7-8 and TRBJ2-2; 7 nucleotides match TRBD1. The CDR3 extends over 14 amino acids. Germline-derived CDR1 and CDR2 are SGHVS and FQNEAQ. Trimming cost V 5 bases and J 5 bases; bases outside gene matches: 5. CDR3 protein: CASSPRGYTGELFF. The CDR3 DNA is TGTGCCAGCAGCCCCAGGGGGTATACCGGGGAGCTGTTTTTT. The complete variable domain, with remaining parts taken from reference TRBV7-8 and TRBJ2-2, reads GAGVSQSPRYKVAKRGQDVALRCDPISGHVSLFWYQQALGQGPEFLTYFQNEAQLDKSGLPSDRFFAERPEGSVSTLKIQRTQQEDSAVYLCASSPRGYTGELFFGEGSRLTVL.

The chain is built from TRBV6-4 and TRBJ1-5; 11 nucleotides agree with TRBD1. Germline CDR1 MRHNA, CDR2 SNTAGT. The V gene end was trimmed by 5 bases and the J gene end by 2 bases; junction bases not matched to a gene: 2. The length of the CDR3 is 15 residues. CDR3 nucleotides: TGTGCCAGCAGTCCGGGACAGGGGGGCAATCAGCCCCAGCATTTT. The encoded protein is CASSPGQGGNQPQHF.

The chain's CDR3 is CASSLFRSGWSGGYTF. The CDR3 nucleotides read TGTGCCAGCAGCTTATTCAGGTCGGGGTGGTCCGGTGGCTACACCTTC. The rearrangement joins TRBV7-9 to TRBJ1-2; D is uncertain. V was cut by 2 bases and J by 7 bases, with 20 bases left in between. Germline V CDR1 and CDR2: SEHNR, FQNEAQ (reference sequence). The CDR3 extends over 16 amino acids.

The chain carries TRBV30 and TRBJ2-1, with D possibly being TRBD1 (5 bases). V was trimmed by 0 bases and J by 8 bases, leaving 5 bases between them. The CDR3 covers 11 residues. Germline V gene data show CDR1 as GTSNPN and CDR2 as SVGIG (reference sequence). The CDR3 sequence is CAWSVGDEQFF. CDR3 nucleotide sequence: TGTGCCTGGAGTGTAGGGGATGAGCAGTTCTTC.

This clone was recorded once. The chain uses TRBV6-1 and TRBJ2-5, with 8 positions matching TRBD2. CDR1 and CDR2 (germline): MNHNS, SASEGT. J lost 7 bases, V lost 0 bases, and 4 bases had no gene match. The CDR3 extends over 14 amino acids. The CDR3 nucleotides are TGTGCCAGCAGTGAAGCTGGACTAGCTGGGACCCAGTACTTC. Its protein product is CASSEAGLAGTQYF.

The rearrangement links TRBV7-3 to TRBJ2-1; a possible D gene is TRBD2 (6 bases). The ends were cut back, 3 bases at V and 8 bases at J, with 11 bases in the middle. The CDR3 consists of 13 residues. Germline CDR1 reads SGHTA; CDR2 reads FQGTGA. CDR3 DNA sequence: TGTGCCAGCAGCTTCGGGACTGGGGATGAGCAGTTCTTC. Protein sequence: CASSFGTGDEQFF.

The chain is built from TRBV5-1 and TRBJ2-3; 12 bases agree with TRBD2. CDR1 and CDR2 from the germline V gene are SGHRS and YFSETQ. With 4 bases clipped from V and 0 bases from J, the junction kept 9 bases outside the gene matches. The CDR3 has 18 residues. CDR3 in DNA: TGCGCCAGCAGCCCTCTATGGACTAGCGGGGCCAGCACAGATACGCAGTATTTT. Translation gives CASSPLWTSGASTDTQYF. Full variable domain (outside the CDR3, taken from reference TRBV5-1 and TRBJ2-3): KAGVTQTPRYLIKTRGQQVTLSCSPISGHRSVSWYQQTPGQGLQFLFEYFSETQRNKGNFPGRFSGRQFSNSRSEMNVSTLELGDSALYLCASSPLWTSGASTDTQYFGPGTRLTVL.

The chain is built from TRBV5-1 and TRBJ2-3; 8 bases map to TRBD2. J gave up 5 bases and V 3 bases, and 8 bases lay outside the gene matches. CDR3 length equals 15 residues. In germline, CDR1 is SGHRS, CDR2 YFSETQ. The CDR3 spells CASSSSGLAGDTQYF. CDR3 DNA: TGCGCCAGCAGCTCTAGTGGACTAGCCGGAGATACGCAGTATTTT.

The chain recombines TRBV28 with TRBJ1-1, with 9 bases that match TRBD1. The CDR3 runs to 17 residues. Germline V CDR1 and CDR2: MDHEN, SYDVKM. V was clipped by 3 bases and J by 1 base; unmatched bases: 9. As DNA, the CDR3 is TGTGCCAGCAGTTTCAACACAGGGGGCTTTCGGAACACTGAAGCTTTCTTT. Translation: CASSFNTGGFRNTEAFF.

V and J are TRBV7-3 and TRBJ1-2; no definite D call. Per germline, CDR1 SGHTA and CDR2 FQGTGA. This CDR3 region has 13 residues. The V end lost 2 bases, the J end lost 6 bases, and 10 bases lay between the germline ends. The CDR3 nucleotides read TGTGCCAGCAGCTTAGGGCCAGCGGATGGCTACACCTTC. It yields the protein CASSLGPADGYTF.

The chain joins TRBV2 to TRBJ2-1, with TRBD2 matching 7 bases. This CDR3 spans 14 amino acids. CDR1 SNHLY and CDR2 FYNNEI come from the germline V gene. The V and J ends lost 8 bases and 3 bases, in that order; junction bases with no gene match: 7. CDR3 DNA sequence: TGTGCCAGCGGTAGCGGGCGCGGCTACAATGAGCAGTTCTTC. As protein: CASGSGRGYNEQFF.

This sequence joins TRBV9 and TRBJ1-3; D is uncertain. Per germline, CDR1 SGDLS and CDR2 YYNGEE. The CDR3 is made up of 13 amino acids. The V end was cut by 4 bases, the J end by 2 bases, with 7 bases between. The CDR3 is CASSLLAGNTIYF. The CDR3 DNA follows: TGTGCCAGCAGCCTCCTCGCTGGAAACACCATATATTTT.

This chain connects TRBV27 to TRBJ2-7; D is uncertain. V was cut by 6 bases and J by 2 bases, with 17 bases left in between. The V gene's germline CDR1 is MNHEY and CDR2 SMNVEV (reference sequence). The length of the CDR3 is 15 residues. CDR3 in DNA: TGTGCCAGCAGGTCCGGCGGCTCCGACGCCTACGAGCAGTACTTC. This encodes CASRSGGSDAYEQYF.

This sequence joins TRBV29-1 and TRBJ2-1; 12 positions match TRBD2. The CDR3 has 13 residues. From germline, CDR1 is SQVTM and CDR2 ANQGSEA. V was pared by 2 bases and J by 8 bases, with 1 base of the junction left unmatched. CDR3: CSVERLAGDEQFF. The CDR3 DNA is TGCAGCGTTGAAAGACTAGCGGGAGATGAGCAGTTCTTC.

V gene TRBV30 combines with J gene TRBJ1-3; D gene unclear. Germline values: CDR1 GTSNPN, CDR2 SVGIG (reference sequence). The CDR3 is 16 amino acids. The V and J ends lost 0 bases and 0 bases respectively, with 12 bases between them. The CDR3 region has the DNA TGTGCCTGGAGTGTACTGGGCAGGAACTCTGGAAACACCATATATTTT. Its protein product is CAWSVLGRNSGNTIYF.